These 8 T cell receptor beta chains were sequenced from one sample in a study of blood T cell repertoires in COVID-19. Clones were sequenced by immunoSEQ multiplex PCR, and TCRdb holds only the in-frame ones, with some missing. Among about 44,000 clones, over 80% were seen once, and the ten largest hold roughly 1.4%. Sequencing was carried out using peripheral blood. The receptors come from a woman aged 40 to 50 with acute or convalescent COVID-19.

This chain joins TRBV7-8 and TRBJ1-1; 10 nucleotides align to TRBD1. Germline V CDR1 and CDR2: SGHVS, FQNEAQ. J was trimmed by 0 bases and V by 5 bases; bases with no gene match: 6. CDR3 length equals 16 residues. CDR3 loop: CASSQPGTGVNTEAFF. The DNA of the CDR3 is TGTGCCAGCAGCCAACCCGGGACAGGGGTGAACACTGAAGCTTTCTTT.

This clone was recorded a few times. This chain links TRBV15 with TRBJ1-5, with 9 bases lining up with TRBD1. J gave up 3 bases and V 4 bases, and 1 base lay outside the gene matches. Germline-derived CDR1 and CDR2 are LNHNV and YYDKDF (reference sequence). The CDR3 length is 14 residues. The CDR3 DNA sequence: TGTGCCACCAGCATACAGGGGGCCAATCAGCCCCAGCATTTT. It codes for CATSIQGANQPQHF.

The chain is built from TRBV29-1 and TRBJ2-7, with D possibly TRBD2 on 6 matching bases. Germline loops: CDR1 SQVTM, CDR2 ANQGSEA. There are 11 residues in the CDR3. V lost 8 bases and J 3 bases, leaving 11 bases between the germline ends. In DNA form, the CDR3 reads TGCAGCTTTCCGGGAGTCTACGAGCAGTACTTC. It is translated as CSFPGVYEQYF.

This chain uses TRBV5-6 with TRBJ2-7; maybe TRBD2 (6 bases). Germline V lookup: CDR1 SGHDT, CDR2 YYEEEE. The CDR3 runs 16 residues. V gave up 4 bases and J gave up 4 bases, with 21 bases separating them. The CDR3 sequence: CASSLYGSGTGYEQYF. The CDR3 region has the DNA TGTGCCAGCAGCCTTTACGGGAGTGGGACCGGTTACGAGCAGTACTTC.

The chain recombines TRBV6-1 with TRBJ2-7, with 8 bases identical to TRBD1. Germline V gene sequence: CDR1 MNHNS, CDR2 SASEGT. The V segment lost 1 base and the J segment 3 bases; nucleotides outside the gene matches: 8. This CDR3 is 16 amino acids long. CDR3 region: CASSEGPGGGNYEQYF. The CDR3 DNA sequence: TGTGCCAGCAGTGAAGGACCAGGGGGCGGCAACTACGAGCAGTACTTC.

The V call is TRBV29-1, the J call TRBJ1-4, with 11 bases matching TRBD1. The ends lost 4 bases at V and 7 bases at J; junction bases unmatched: 11. The CDR3 is made up of 16 amino acids. Per the germline V gene, CDR1 is SQVTM and CDR2 is ANQGSEA. This CDR3 is CSVGPRPGQGVEKLFF. The CDR3 DNA reads as TGCAGCGTTGGACCTCGACCGGGACAGGGGGTTGAAAAACTGTTTTTT. The complete variable domain, with remaining parts taken from reference TRBV29-1 and TRBJ1-4, reads SAVISQKPSRDICQRGTSLTIQCQVDSQVTMMFWYRQQPGQSLTLIATANQGSEATYESGFVIDKFPISRPNLTFSTLTVSNMSPEDSSIYLCSVGPRPGQGVEKLFFGSGTQLSVL.

V usage is TRBV6-5 and J usage is TRBJ1-6, with TRBD1 matching 8 bases. CDR3 length: 12 amino acids. Germline loops: CDR1 MNHEY, CDR2 SVGAGI. The junction had 5 bases not matched to a gene; V was cut back by 6 bases and J by 13 bases. The CDR3 sequence: CASSTRQGPLHF. The CDR3 bases are TGTGCCAGCAGCACCCGACAGGGGCCCCTCCACTTT.

The CDR3 spells CASSAAKGNNYGYTF. The CDR3 coding sequence is TGTGCCAGCAGCGCAGCAAAGGGGAACAACTATGGCTACACCTTC. The chain has TRBV9 and TRBJ1-2, with TRBD1 as a possible D gene (5 bases). The CDR3 is 15 residues long. Trimming took 3 bases from V and 2 from J, leaving 14 bases between them. Germline CDR1 is SGDLS and CDR2 is YYNGEE.